Presented here are 30 T cell receptor beta chains from one specimen sequenced in a study of technical replicates of blood from a handful of donors. Method: immunoSEQ multiplex PCR; TCRdb's copy keeps in-frame clones and lacks some. The data contain around 69,000 clones, 88% of them singletons. The sample taken for sequencing was PBMCs. The receptors shown here come from a human donor in good health. Some clones in this sample may be carry-over from other donors' samples.

The genes are TRBV7-9 and TRBJ2-3; D gene unclear. V was pared by 6 bases and J by 6 bases, with 13 bases between. CDR1 is SEHNR, CDR2 FQNEAQ, per germline (reference sequence). This CDR3 region has 13 residues. Here the CDR3 reads CASRRLRRDTQYF. The DNA of the CDR3 is TGTGCCAGCAGGAGACTCCGGCGGGATACGCAGTATTTT.

The chain links TRBV11-2 to TRBJ1-2, with 10 positions matching TRBD1. The ends lost 7 bases at V and 5 bases at J; junction bases unmatched: 7. Germline V gene sequence: CDR1 SGHAT, CDR2 FQNNGV. This CDR3 comprises 14 residues. CDR3 bases: TGTGCCAGCAACCTCCGGGACAGGGGTTATGGCTACACCTTC. Its translation is CASNLRDRGYGYTF.

The chain employs TRBV9 and TRBJ2-1; 9 bases agree with TRBD2. This CDR3 has 16 amino acids. The J segment lost 9 bases and the V segment lost 4 bases, leaving 14 bases of the junction unmatched. Germline V CDR1 and CDR2: SGDLS, YYNGEE. CDR3: CASSPEGGLARSEQFF. The DNA of the CDR3 is TGTGCCAGCAGCCCCGAAGGGGGACTAGCTAGATCTGAGCAGTTCTTC. The whole variable domain, remainder taken from reference TRBV9 and TRBJ2-1, is DSGVTQTPKHLITATGQRVTLRCSPRSGDLSVYWYQQSLDQGLQFLIQYYNGEERAKGNILERFSAQQFPDLHSELNLSSLELGDSALYFCASSPEGGLARSEQFFGPGTRLTVL.

V is TRBV10-3 and J is TRBJ1-3; D is undetermined. Between the trimmed V and J ends, which lost 2 bases and 0 bases, there was a span of 8 bases. Germline CDR1 and CDR2: ENHRY and SYGVKD. CDR3 length: 15 amino acids. CDR3 in DNA: TGTGCCATCAGTGAGGGACGGGGCTCTGGAAACACCATATATTTT. This encodes CAISEGRGSGNTIYF.

This chain uses TRBV7-2 with TRBJ1-2; tentatively, D is TRBD1 (5 bases). V was shortened by 2 bases and J by 0 bases, with 19 bases between the two germline ends. This CDR3 region has 18 residues. Germline V gene sequence: CDR1 SGHTA, CDR2 FQGNSA. The CDR3 region is CASSLPWGGPRTNYGYTF. The CDR3 DNA reads as TGTGCCAGCAGCTTACCCTGGGGGGGTCCGCGGACTAACTATGGCTACACCTTC. Drawing the rest from reference TRBV7-2 and TRBJ1-2, the complete variable domain is GAGVSQSPSNKVTEKGKDVELRCDPISGHTALYWYRQSLGQGLEFLIYFQGNSAPDKSGLPSDRFSAERTGGSVSTLTIQRTQQEDSAVYLCASSLPWGGPRTNYGYTFGSGTRLTVV.

This rearrangement joins TRBV6-1 to TRBJ2-1; 8 bases agree with TRBD2. With V trimmed by 7 bases and J by 10 bases, 9 bases remained unmatched. Germline V gives CDR1 MNHNS, CDR2 SASEGT. The CDR3 is 13 amino acids. CDR3 amino acids: CASIQRGGGEQFF. CDR3 nucleotide sequence: TGTGCCAGCATACAACGGGGGGGAGGAGAGCAGTTCTTC.

V usage is TRBV7-9 and J usage is TRBJ2-1; TRBD2 is a possible D gene (6 bases). CDR1 and CDR2 (germline): SEHNR, FQNEAQ (reference sequence). The CDR3 is made up of 14 amino acids. V was trimmed by 1 base and J by 6 bases, leaving 10 bases between them. DNA for the CDR3: TGTGCCAGCAGCTTAGAAGGACTAAGCAATGAGCAGTTCTTC. The encoded protein is CASSLEGLSNEQFF.

The chain combines TRBV5-1 with TRBJ2-7, with D possibly TRBD2 on 6 matching bases. The V end lost 2 bases, the J end lost 5 bases, and 14 bases lay between the germline ends. The CDR3 is made up of 14 amino acids. The germline V gene has CDR1 SGHRS and CDR2 YFSETQ. CDR3 loop: CASSLASGVHEQYF. The DNA for the CDR3 is TGCGCCAGCAGCTTAGCGTCGGGAGTCCACGAGCAGTACTTC. The variable domain in full, completed from reference TRBV5-1 and TRBJ2-7, reads KAGVTQTPRYLIKTRGQQVTLSCSPISGHRSVSWYQQTPGQGLQFLFEYFSETQRNKGNFPGRFSGRQFSNSRSEMNVSTLELGDSALYLCASSLASGVHEQYFGPGTRLTVT.

The chain couples TRBV7-2 to TRBJ1-1; TRBD1 aligns across 8 bases. Germline V CDR1 and CDR2: SGHTA, FQGNSA. The ends lost 6 bases at V and 0 bases at J; junction bases unmatched: 9. The CDR3 has 16 amino acids. CDR3 nucleotides: TGTGCCAGCAGGGACAGGGATAGAATACTGAACACTGAAGCTTTCTTT. It is translated as CASRDRDRILNTEAFF. The full variable domain, with the rest looked up from reference TRBV7-2 and TRBJ1-1, is GAGVSQSPSNKVTEKGKDVELRCDPISGHTALYWYRQSLGQGLEFLIYFQGNSAPDKSGLPSDRFSAERTGGSVSTLTIQRTQQEDSAVYLCASRDRDRILNTEAFFGQGTRLTVV.

This clone was recorded once. V is TRBV7-2 and J is TRBJ2-5; 14 positions match TRBD2. The CDR3 has 15 residues. Germline V gene lookup returns CDR1 SGHTA and CDR2 FQGNSA. V was clipped by 5 bases and J by 4 bases; unmatched bases: 3. The CDR3 loop reads CASSLTSGRGETQYF. CDR3 bases: TGTGCCAGCAGCCTGACTAGCGGGAGGGGAGAGACCCAGTACTTC.

The chain has TRBV15 and TRBJ1-1; D unresolved. The V and J ends lost 3 bases and 6 bases respectively, with 20 bases between them. Per germline, CDR1 LNHNV and CDR2 YYDKDF (reference sequence). The CDR3 totals 16 residues. This CDR3 reads CATSSELLESLPEAFF. CDR3 DNA: TGTGCCACCAGCAGTGAACTCTTGGAGTCCTTGCCTGAAGCTTTCTTT. Complete variable domain (other parts from reference TRBV15 and TRBJ1-1): DAMVIQNPRYQVTQFGKPVTLSCSQTLNHNVMYWYQQKSSQAPKLLFHYYDKDFNNEADTPDNFQSRRPNTSFCFLDIRSPGLGDTAMYLCATSSELLESLPEAFFGQGTRLTVV.

This sequence joins TRBV9 and TRBJ1-1; D perhaps matches TRBD1 (5 bases). The CDR3 runs to 12 residues. Trimming cost V 0 bases and J 10 bases, with 10 bases left between them. Germline-derived CDR1 and CDR2 are SGDLS and YYNGEE. In nucleotides, the CDR3 is TGTGCCAGCAGCGTAGTGGAGGGACGAGCTTTCTTT. Translated: CASSVVEGRAFF.

V usage is TRBV6-5 and J usage is TRBJ1-1, with a tentative D call TRBD1 (5 bases). V dropped 6 bases and J dropped 7 bases, with 12 bases sitting between them. Looked up from germline, CDR1 is MNHEY and CDR2 is SVGAGI. The CDR3 has 12 amino acids. The CDR3 DNA sequence: TGTGCCAGCAGCCGAAGCGGGGGTGAAGCTTTCTTT. Protein sequence: CASSRSGGEAFF.

The chain couples TRBV18 to TRBJ2-7; D perhaps matches TRBD2 (5 bases). Deletions cut 1 base from V and 5 bases from J, with 9 bases between. The CDR3 loop spans 13 amino acids. The germline V gene encodes CDR1 KGHSH and CDR2 LQKENI. CDR3 in amino acids: CASSPRFGNEQYF. CDR3 bases: TGTGCCAGCTCACCACGGTTCGGGAACGAGCAGTACTTC.

This clone is a singleton in its sample. V and J are TRBV5-1 and TRBJ2-3, with TRBD2 matching 11 bases. In germline, CDR1 is SGHRS, CDR2 YFSETQ. With V trimmed by 4 bases and J by 4 bases, 2 bases remained unmatched. This CDR3 is 14 amino acids long. DNA of the CDR3: TGCGCCAGCAGCAGTAGCGGGGGGGCAGATACGCAGTATTTT. This codes for CASSSSGGADTQYF.

The gene calls are TRBV4-2 and TRBJ1-5; TRBD1 aligns across 7 bases. CDR3 size: 16 residues. J lost 0 bases, V lost 0 bases, and 2 bases had no gene match. CDR1 is LGHNA and CDR2 is YNFKEQ in the germline V gene. The CDR3 nucleotides read TGTGCCAGCAGCCAAGAAGGGGGCATTAGCAATCAGCCCCAGCATTTT. Protein sequence: CASSQEGGISNQPQHF.

This clone has just one count. This chain links TRBV11-1 with TRBJ1-1, with 7 bases matching TRBD1. Germline values: CDR1 SGHAT, CDR2 FQDESV (reference sequence). V lost 6 bases, J lost 0 bases, and 7 bases stayed unmatched. The CDR3 totals 15 residues. CDR3 in DNA: TGTGCCAGCAGAGGGGGCGCTTCTATGAACACTGAAGCTTTCTTT. Translation gives CASRGGASMNTEAFF. Using reference TRBV11-1 and TRBJ1-1 for the parts outside the CDR3, the full variable domain is EAEVAQSPRYKITEKSQAVAFWCDPISGHATLYWYRQILGQGPELLVQFQDESVVDDSQLPKDRFSAERLKGVDSTLKIQPAELGDSAMYLCASRGGASMNTEAFFGQGTRLTVV.

The chain has TRBV13 and TRBJ1-3; D not resolved. The germline V gene has CDR1 PRHDT and CDR2 FYEKMQ (reference sequence). Deletions cut 6 bases from V and 0 bases from J, with 12 bases between. The CDR3 length is 15 residues. The CDR3 is CASRRWESSGNTIYF. The CDR3 bases are TGTGCCAGCAGAAGGTGGGAGAGCTCTGGAAACACCATATATTTT. The full variable domain, in which reference TRBV13 and TRBJ1-3 provide the parts outside the CDR3, is AAGVIQSPRHLIKEKRETATLKCYPIPRHDTVYWYQQGPGQDPQFLISFYEKMQSDKGSIPDRFSAQQFSDYHSELNMSSLELGDSALYFCASRRWESSGNTIYFGEGSWLTVV.

This chain joins TRBV7-8 and TRBJ2-2, with a weak D call TRBD2 (6 bases). CDR1 is SGHVS and CDR2 is FQNEAQ in the germline V gene. The length of the CDR3 is 16 residues. The germline V and J ends were trimmed by 5 bases and 4 bases, with 17 bases remaining between them. The CDR3 here is CASSPHVTGVTGELFF. CDR3 DNA: TGTGCCAGCAGCCCCCACGTTACGGGGGTCACCGGGGAGCTGTTTTTT. Full variable domain (outside the CDR3, taken from reference TRBV7-8 and TRBJ2-2): GAGVSQSPRYKVAKRGQDVALRCDPISGHVSLFWYQQALGQGPEFLTYFQNEAQLDKSGLPSDRFFAERPEGSVSTLKIQRTQQEDSAVYLCASSPHVTGVTGELFFGEGSRLTVL.

This chain uses TRBV5-1 with TRBJ2-1, with 10 bases matching TRBD2. The CDR3 loop spans 14 amino acids. Trimming took 4 bases from V and 4 from J; bases not matched to a gene: 2. In germline, CDR1 is SGHRS, CDR2 YFSETQ. The CDR3 sequence: CASSGAGGYNEQFF. The CDR3 coding sequence is TGCGCCAGCAGCGGAGCGGGAGGGTACAATGAGCAGTTCTTC.

In its sample, this clone was seen once. The rearrangement uses TRBV6-5 and TRBJ2-5, with 7 bases that match TRBD1. The germline gives CDR1 MNHEY, CDR2 SVGAGI. CDR3 size: 14 residues. V lost 6 bases, J lost 5 bases, and 9 bases stayed unmatched. DNA for the CDR3: TGTGCCAGCAGCCAGGGACAGTCGGTGGAGACCCAGTACTTC. Its protein is CASSQGQSVETQYF.

The chain recombines TRBV5-6 with TRBJ2-5, with D possibly TRBD1 on 5 matching bases. The CDR3 is made up of 13 amino acids. Trimming shortened V by 2 bases and J by 5 bases, and 10 bases separated the two germline ends. In germline, CDR1 is SGHDT, CDR2 YYEEEE. The CDR3 DNA reads TGTGCCAGCAGCTTTAGGGGTGTGGAGACCCAGTACTTC. Its translation: CASSFRGVETQYF.

The chain links TRBV13 to TRBJ2-1, with TRBD2 matching over 10 bases. Germline lookup yields CDR1 PRHDT and CDR2 FYEKMQ (reference sequence). The CDR3 contains 18 residues. V was pared by 1 base and J by 6 bases, with 12 bases of the junction left unmatched. In nucleotides, the CDR3 is TGTGCCAGCAGCTTAGTGGTCGGTAGCGGGGGGCTCACCAATGAGCAGTTCTTC. Its translation is CASSLVVGSGGLTNEQFF.

V usage is TRBV12-5 and J usage is TRBJ2-3, with D possibly TRBD1 on 6 matching bases. From germline, CDR1 is LGHNT and CDR2 FRNRAP. The V end lost 5 bases, the J end lost 4 bases, and 25 bases lay between the germline ends. This CDR3 comprises 18 residues. CDR3 DNA sequence: TGTGCTAGTGGTACGGAGACTGCAGGGGCAGGGTGGCCAGATACGCAGTATTTT. Its translation is CASGTETAGAGWPDTQYF.

The rearrangement uses TRBV4-1 and TRBJ2-2; 10 bases fit TRBD1. This CDR3 region has 18 residues. In germline, CDR1 is MGHRA, CDR2 YSYEKL. The J segment lost 3 bases and the V segment lost 3 bases, leaving 10 bases of the junction unmatched. In DNA, the CDR3 is TGCGCCAGCAGCCATGATGGACGGACAGGGGGGTACACCGGGGAGCTGTTTTTT. Its translation: CASSHDGRTGGYTGELFF.

The V call is TRBV29-1, the J call TRBJ2-7; 13 bases align to TRBD2. The CDR3 has 14 amino acids. CDR1 and CDR2 from the germline V gene are SQVTM and ANQGSEA. The ends lost 5 bases at V and 2 bases at J; junction bases unmatched: 3. The CDR3 sequence is CSVSGTSGTYEQYF. In DNA, the CDR3 is TGCAGCGTTTCCGGGACTAGCGGGACCTACGAGCAGTACTTC.

This chain links TRBV14 with TRBJ2-7, with TRBD1 matching 10 bases. The CDR3 spans 15 residues. V shed 3 bases and J 6 bases; nucleotides not matched to a gene: 8. Germline CDR1 reads SGHDN; CDR2 reads FVKESK. In DNA, the CDR3 is TGTGCCAGCAGCCAGCCGGGACAGGGGTCAGGCGAGCAGTACTTC. Its protein is CASSQPGQGSGEQYF.

This chain links TRBV7-9 with TRBJ1-1; D remains ambiguous. Trimming took 8 bases from V and 2 from J, leaving 9 bases between them. The CDR3 contains 12 residues. The germline gives CDR1 SEHNR, CDR2 FQNEAQ (reference sequence). The CDR3 reads CASAQLNTEAFF. DNA for the CDR3: TGTGCCAGCGCACAGCTTAACACTGAAGCTTTCTTT.

V usage is TRBV2 and J usage is TRBJ2-5; unclear D gene. V lost 7 bases and J 4 bases, leaving 13 bases between the germline ends. This CDR3 has 13 residues. Germline V gives CDR1 SNHLY, CDR2 FYNNEI. The DNA for the CDR3 is TGTGCCAGCACTACCGGATCAGGAGAGACCCAGTACTTC. Its translation: CASTTGSGETQYF.

The chain uses TRBV4-1 and TRBJ1-2; the D is unclear. The CDR3 is 14 residues long. V shed 4 bases and J shed 4 bases, with 13 bases lying between them. CDR1 is MGHRA and CDR2 is YSYEKL in the germline V gene. As DNA, the CDR3 is TGCGCCAGCAGCCCCATGTGGGAGGGCTATGGCTACACCTTC. Amino acid sequence: CASSPMWEGYGYTF.